The clone carrying this T cell receptor beta chain was seen only a few times. Its target is not known. The entry originates in a study of T-cell memory formation after mild COVID-19. Employing constant-segment primers, 5'RACE generated TCR alpha and TCR beta cDNA libraries bearing sample barcodes and UMIs. TCRdb reprocessed the 5' RACE reads with MiXCR, giving one entry per CDR3 protein. Of about half a million distinct CDR3 sequences detected, roughly 18% appear once; the ten largest clones hold 9% to 15%. Broader study findings: Pre-infection memory contained some responding clones, which suggested that cross-reactive memory had joined.

This CDR3 contains 15 residues. Trimming took off 3 bases at V and 6 bases at J, with 15 bases between the two ends. Germline CDR1 and CDR2: MGHRA and YSYEKL. This TCR derives from an adult woman who had mild COVID-19 (a few samples of this study predate the infection). Cell type and time point are not known. The V and J genes are TRBV4-1 and TRBJ1-5, with a possible D match to TRBD1 (5 bases). The sequenced material came from PBMCs or a T cell subset sorted from them (not recorded which). CDR3 DNA sequence: TGCGCCAGCAGCCAGGCCCCAGGGATGGTTCAGCCCCAGCATTTT. This encodes CASSQAPGMVQPQHF.